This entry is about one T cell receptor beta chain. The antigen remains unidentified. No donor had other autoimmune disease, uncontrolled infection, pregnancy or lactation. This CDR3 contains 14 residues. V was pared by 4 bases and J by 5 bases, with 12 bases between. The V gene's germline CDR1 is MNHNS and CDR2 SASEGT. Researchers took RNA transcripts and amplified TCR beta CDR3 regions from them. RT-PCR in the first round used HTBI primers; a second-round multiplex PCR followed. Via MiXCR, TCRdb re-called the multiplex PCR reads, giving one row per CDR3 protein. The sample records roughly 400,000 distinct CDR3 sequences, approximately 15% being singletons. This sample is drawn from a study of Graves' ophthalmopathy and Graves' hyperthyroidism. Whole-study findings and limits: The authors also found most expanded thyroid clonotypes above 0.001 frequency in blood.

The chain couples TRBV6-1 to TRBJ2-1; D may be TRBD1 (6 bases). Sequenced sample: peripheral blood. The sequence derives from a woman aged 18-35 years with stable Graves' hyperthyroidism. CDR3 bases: TGTGCCAGCAGTGCCCTATCAGGGGACAATGAGCAGTTCTTC. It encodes CASSALSGDNEQFF.